The 18 T cell receptor beta chains listed next were all sequenced from one sample in a study of CD4 T cells in relation to SARS-CoV-2 and coronaviruses. Unexposed donor CD4+ T cells date from 2011-2018, before the COVID-19 pandemic. Isolation of CD4+ T cells took place after roughly nine days in culture. The data were produced by immunoSEQ multiplex PCR, yet TCRdb's version contains in-frame clones alone and is incomplete. The data hold about 22,000 clones, with roughly 62% observed a single time. These receptors are not linked to any known antigen. Sequencing used CD4+ T cells from PBMCs, cultured in vitro. The receptors derive from a human donor in good health.

This chain uses TRBV5-8 with TRBJ2-5; TRBD1 matches 8 bases. The CDR3 is 17 residues long. Germline CDR1 SGHTS, CDR2 YDEGEE. Losses at the gene ends were 0 bases for V and 2 bases for J; bases not matched to a gene: 9. In nucleotides, the CDR3 is TGTGCCAGCAGCTTGGCCTTGGGCAGGGGGCAACAAGAGACCCAGTACTTC. The encoded protein is CASSLALGRGQQETQYF.

This clone was counted a few times. The genes are TRBV3-1 (or the pseudogene TRBV3-2) and TRBJ2-3, with TRBD2 identical over 7 bases. The CDR3 sequence is 15 residues long. The J segment lost 0 bases and the V segment lost 6 bases, leaving 6 bases of the junction unmatched. The germline gives CDR1 LGHDT, CDR2 YNNKEL (reference sequence). CDR3 in amino acids: CASSAGTTSTDTQYF. CDR3 coding DNA: TGTGCCAGCAGTGCCGGGACTACTAGCACAGATACGCAGTATTTT.

The V gene is TRBV27, the J gene TRBJ1-2, with D perhaps matching TRBD1 (5 bases). This CDR3 comprises 19 residues. The V gene lost 6 bases and the J gene lost 2 bases, with 28 bases spanning the gap. In germline, CDR1 is MNHEY, CDR2 SMNVEV (reference sequence). This CDR3 reads CASRHEKTPSPRVNYGYTF. As DNA, the CDR3 is TGTGCCAGCAGGCACGAAAAAACTCCCAGTCCCAGGGTGAACTATGGCTACACCTTC.

The rearrangement joins TRBV9 to TRBJ2-6; TRBD2 matches 12 bases. V dropped 0 bases and J dropped 3; count of bases not matched to a gene: 1. CDR3 length: 17 residues. CDR1 and CDR2 (germline): SGDLS, YYNGEE. CDR3 bases: TGTGCCAGCAGCGTAGGACTAGCGGGAGTTGGGGCCAACGTCCTGACTTTC. Protein: CASSVGLAGVGANVLTF.

A few counts support this clone. The gene calls are TRBV4-1 and TRBJ1-2; D not resolved. Per the germline V gene, CDR1 is MGHRA and CDR2 is YSYEKL. V lost 4 bases, J lost 0 bases, and 21 bases lay in between. The CDR3 is made up of 18 amino acids. CDR3 loop: CASSPIVGLPTPNYGYTF. Here the CDR3 DNA reads TGCGCCAGCAGCCCCATTGTTGGGCTACCGACCCCTAACTATGGCTACACCTTC.

This chain links TRBV5-5 with TRBJ1-1, with D possibly being TRBD1 (6 bases). The germline gives CDR1 SGHKS, CDR2 YYEKEE (reference sequence). V shed 4 bases and J shed 8 bases, with 18 bases lying between them. The CDR3 runs to 14 residues. The CDR3 bases are TGTGCCAGCAGCGAAACCAACAGGGTTGAGGAAGCTTTCTTT. Amino acids: CASSETNRVEEAFF.

This clone was picked up a small number of times. The gene calls are TRBV30 and TRBJ2-7, with D maybe TRBD1 (6 bases). Trimming cost V 4 bases and J 5 bases, with 12 bases left between them. The germline V gene encodes CDR1 GTSNPN and CDR2 SVGIG (reference sequence). The CDR3 sequence is 12 residues long. In nucleotides, the CDR3 is TGTGCCTGGACAGCAAACAGGGACGAGCAGTACTTC. Translation gives CAWTANRDEQYF.

The chain links TRBV7-9 to TRBJ2-7; D is unclear. V shed 3 bases and J shed 6 bases, with 6 bases lying between them. Germline V gene data show CDR1 as SEHNR and CDR2 as FQNEAQ (reference sequence). The CDR3 extends over 11 amino acids. CDR3 sequence (DNA): TGTGCCAGCAGCTTTCTCGGCGAGCAGTACTTC. It yields the protein CASSFLGEQYF.

The rearrangement links TRBV19 to TRBJ2-2; D ambiguous. Trimming took 5 bases from V and 9 from J, leaving 13 bases between them. Germline CDR1 is LNHDA and CDR2 is SQIVND (reference sequence). This CDR3 comprises 13 residues. The CDR3 loop reads CASSESARRELFF. CDR3 bases: TGTGCCAGTAGTGAATCGGCGAGGAGGGAGCTGTTTTTT.

This chain links TRBV29-1 with TRBJ1-1, with D tentatively TRBD1 (5 bases). Deletions cut 3 bases from V and 0 bases from J, with 8 bases between. Germline-derived CDR1 and CDR2 are SQVTM and ANQGSEA. The CDR3 sequence is 13 residues long. DNA for the CDR3: TGCAGCGTTGACTACAGGTTGAACACTGAAGCTTTCTTT. It codes for CSVDYRLNTEAFF.

This clone was seen only a few times. The chain combines TRBV3-1 (or the pseudogene TRBV3-2) with TRBJ1-2; 10 bases fit TRBD1. CDR1 is LGHDT, CDR2 YNNKEL, per germline (reference sequence). Trimming removed 6 bases from V and 3 bases from J; junction bases left unmatched: 4. The CDR3 runs 14 residues. CDR3 sequence reads: CASSRDRGHYGYTF. CDR3 DNA: TGTGCCAGCAGTAGGGACAGGGGACACTATGGCTACACCTTC.

The chain carries TRBV6-5 and TRBJ1-2; no firm D call. In germline, CDR1 is MNHEY, CDR2 SVGAGI. This CDR3 is 14 amino acids long. V was pared by 6 bases and J by 4 bases, with 15 bases between. CDR3 in amino acids: CASSNTDRLYGYTF. In nucleotides, the CDR3 is TGTGCCAGCAGCAATACTGACCGCCTCTATGGCTACACCTTC.

The V and J genes are TRBV7-2 and TRBJ1-2; weak D call: TRBD1 (6 bases). From germline, CDR1 is SGHTA and CDR2 FQGNSA. The length of the CDR3 is 18 residues. Deletions cut 4 bases from V and 2 bases from J, with 23 bases between. The CDR3 reads CASSSAPRQVRWNYGYTF. CDR3 DNA sequence: TGTGCCAGCAGCTCCGCCCCCCGACAGGTTAGGTGGAACTATGGCTACACCTTC.

This rearrangement joins TRBV7-2 to TRBJ2-7; 11 nucleotides agree with TRBD2. CDR3 length: 16 amino acids. Losses at the gene ends were 2 bases for V and 2 bases for J; bases not matched to a gene: 5. Germline assignment: CDR1 SGHTA and CDR2 FQGNSA. CDR3 protein: CASSLLGTSGPYEQYF. As DNA, the CDR3 is TGTGCCAGCAGCTTACTCGGGACTAGCGGCCCCTACGAGCAGTACTTC.

V and J are TRBV28 and TRBJ2-7; D not certain. Germline V gene sequence: CDR1 MDHEN, CDR2 SYDVKM. This CDR3 is built from 14 residues. Trimming took 2 bases from V and 6 from J, leaving 14 bases between them. The CDR3 bases are TGTGCCAGCAGTTTACCGCTACAGTTCACCGAGCAGTACTTC. It codes for CASSLPLQFTEQYF.

The table lists this clone with a few counts. CDR3 DNA sequence: TGTGCCAGCAGCGGCAGGACAGGGGGCGGAGGGTATAATTCACCCCTCCACTTT. Encoded protein: CASSGRTGGGGYNSPLHF. This sequence joins TRBV5-6 and TRBJ1-6, with 11 nucleotides matching TRBD1. This CDR3 has 18 residues. After removal of 4 bases from V and 4 bases from J, the junction contained 10 bases not matched to a gene. CDR1 SGHDT and CDR2 YYEEEE come from the germline V gene.

The V call is TRBV11-2, the J call TRBJ2-1; 12 bases map to TRBD2. Germline CDR1 and CDR2: SGHAT and FQNNGV. With V trimmed by 1 base and J by 0 bases, 4 bases remained unmatched. The CDR3 is 18 residues long. The CDR3 DNA follows: TGTGCCAGCAGCTTAGCCCGACTAGCGGGAGACTCCTACAATGAGCAGTTCTTC. Translated, it gives CASSLARLAGDSYNEQFF.

This chain uses TRBV21-1 with TRBJ2-3. TRBV21-1 is a documented pseudogene. The CDR3 is 16 residues long. The DNA for the CDR3 is TGTGCCAGCAGCAAAGGTAGGGAAGGTTGGAGAGATACGCAGTATTTT. Protein: CASSKGREGWRDTQYF.